This T cell receptor (beta chain) was captured by sequencing in a study of shared clonotypes between healthy human individuals. Study outcomes and limitations: Naive subsets typically showed greater estimated richness than memory subsets.

The V gene end was trimmed by 8 bases and the J gene end by 7 bases; junction bases not matched to a gene: 14. Germline CDR1 reads SGHVS; CDR2 reads FNYEAQ. The CDR3 spans 16 residues. Points on this clone: Its specificity is not known.

The naive CD8 population came from CD45RO-negative cells selected for CCR7, without terminally differentiated effector memory CD45RA+ cells. The donors were adults (healthy and HIV-negative) with no recent acute infections or vaccinations. Clones were read by immunoSEQ multiplex PCR, and TCRdb kept only the in-frame ones, dropping some. The sample lists about 2.1 million clones, around 93% occurring once. Sequenced: naive CD8+ T cells from PBMCs. The genes are TRBV7-6 and TRBJ2-2; 9 bases agree with TRBD1. The origin of this receptor is a man in his late teens or twenties in good health. Some clones in this sample may be carry-over from other donors' samples. CDR3 in DNA: TGTGCCAGCTCTACTTACGGGGACAGGGTCGGCGGGGAGCTGTTTTTT. Translation: CASSTYGDRVGGELFF.